The rows below give T cell receptor beta chains drawn from one sample of a study of cytomegalovirus exposure and HLA in healthy donors. The method was immunoSEQ multiplex PCR; TCRdb's version includes in-frame clones alone and lacks a portion of them. The sample shows tens of thousands of clones, less than 80% of them seen only once. Sequencing was carried out using PBMCs. These receptors all stem from a woman aged 50 to 60 in good health and CMV-seropositive. CDR3s include the opening cysteine and the closing phenylalanine or tryptophan. A D gene is named only where the DNA matches it firmly. Where a row states a size, it is once, few, many or the class of an expanded clone; other rows omit it.

.,TRBJ2-1,TRBV30,TRBD2,CAWRGLPRLAGGSQRSYNEQFF,TGTGCCTGGAGAGGACTTCCAAGACTAGCGGGGGGGTCTCAACGGTCCTACAATGAGCAGTTCTTC
.,TRBJ2-5,TRBV18,.,CASCNPARETQYF,TGTGCCAGCTGTAATCCGGCGCGGGAGACCCAGTACTTC
.,TRBJ1-5,TRBV15,.,CATSLQASYSNQPQHF,TGTGCCACCAGCCTCCAGGCGTCTTATAGCAATCAGCCCCAGCATTTT
.,TRBJ2-3,TRBV5-1,TRBD2,CASKNSGGRDTQYF,TGCGCCAGCAAGAATAGCGGGGGGCGGGATACGCAGTATTTT
.,TRBJ2-2,TRBV7-7,.,CASSPVIVNTGELFF,TGTGCCAGCAGCCCCGTTATAGTGAACACCGGGGAGCTGTTTTTT
few,TRBJ2-1,TRBV5-1,TRBD2,CASSLTLAASYNEQFF,TGCGCCAGCAGCTTGACACTAGCGGCCTCCTACAATGAGCAGTTCTTC
.,TRBJ1-1,TRBV7-9,.,CAARAEELNTEAFF,TGTGCCGCCAGAGCCGAGGAGCTAAACACTGAAGCTTTCTTT
.,TRBJ1-1,TRBV7-3,.,CASSLTGLLKNTEAFF,TGTGCCAGCAGCTTAACTGGCCTCCTTAAGAACACTGAAGCTTTCTTT
few,TRBJ2-3,TRBV6-4,TRBD2,CASSDSTSGGGGDTQYF,TGTGCCAGCAGTGACTCGACCAGCGGGGGGGGCGGCGATACGCAGTATTTT
once,TRBJ1-4,TRBV7-9,.,CASNSGGEKLFF,TGTGCCAGCAACTCGGGGGGTGAAAAACTGTTTTTT
.,TRBJ1-1,TRBV7-6,.,CASSLGGGTEAFF,TGTGCCAGCAGCTTAGGGGGGGGGACTGAAGCTTTCTTT
.,TRBJ1-6,TRBV5-6,.,CASSSPGGDPSPLHF,TGTGCCAGCAGCTCCCCGGGGGGGGACCCCTCACCCCTCCACTTT
.,TRBJ1-5,TRBV30,TRBD1,CAWRSGGRGYQPQHF,TGTGCCTGGAGATCAGGGGGCAGGGGGTATCAGCCCCAGCATTTT
.,TRBJ2-1,TRBV6-1,TRBD1,CASSGVGTGSIDEQFF,TGTGCCAGCAGTGGAGTTGGGACAGGGAGTATTGATGAGCAGTTCTTC
few,TRBJ2-3,TRBV5-4,TRBD2,CASSLDLAGPDTQYF,TGTGCCAGCAGCTTGGATCTAGCGGGACCGGATACGCAGTATTTT
.,TRBJ2-6,TRBV5-4,.,CASSLGAWQAGANVLTF,TGTGCCAGCAGCTTGGGGGCGTGGCAGGCTGGGGCCAACGTCCTGACTTTC
once,TRBJ1-3,TRBV18,.,CASSPGQHSSGNTIYF,TGTGCCAGCTCACCAGGACAGCATTCCTCTGGAAACACCATATATTTT